The 8 T cell receptor beta chains given below trace back to one sample, sequenced in a study of a mutant IDH1 vaccine in newly diagnosed glioma. The table came from immunoSEQ multiplex PCR; TCRdb's copy has only in-frame clones and leaves some out. Here the sample spans 85,000 to 100,000 clones, around 90% being singletons. Time point given: baseline, week 1 (first vaccination visit). Stated treatment: pre-vaccination baseline after standard-of-care therapy. The sample here was PBMCs, taken from a glioma patient treated with radiotherapy, temozolomide or both. These receptors came from a woman aged 50 to 60 with glioma.

The CDR3 sequence: CASSPGWDSGANVLTF. The CDR3 nucleotides read TGTGCCAGCAGCCCGGGTTGGGATTCTGGGGCCAACGTCCTGACTTTC. The chain employs TRBV11-2 and TRBJ2-6; D remains ambiguous. V lost 5 bases to trimming and J lost 1 base, with 12 bases between them. The germline CDR1 and CDR2 sequences are SGHAT and FQNNGV. There are 16 residues in the CDR3.

The gene calls are TRBV10-3 and TRBJ1-3; D is perhaps TRBD1 (6 bases). From germline, CDR1 is ENHRY and CDR2 SYGVKD. The CDR3 totals 13 residues. V was pared by 10 bases and J by 0 bases, with 10 bases between. The DNA of the CDR3 is TGTGCCAATACACAGGGCTCTGGAAACACCATATATTTT. This codes for CANTQGSGNTIYF.

This clone was observed a single time. The V call is TRBV6-5, the J call TRBJ1-2, with 7 bases fitting TRBD1. CDR1 MNHEY and CDR2 SVGAGI come from the germline V gene. There are 16 residues in the CDR3. Trimming took 0 bases from V and 4 from J; bases not matched to a gene: 8. In DNA form, the CDR3 reads TGTGCCAGCAGTTACTCGAGCCAGGGGGAGGGCTATGGCTACACCTTC. Its translation is CASSYSSQGEGYGYTF.

The chain joins TRBV9 to TRBJ2-3, with 8 bases aligning to TRBD2. This CDR3 region has 15 residues. Germline CDR1 reads SGDLS; CDR2 reads YYNGEE. V was clipped by 4 bases and J by 1 base; unmatched bases: 5. In DNA form, the CDR3 reads TGTGCCAGCAGCCCCGGGGGGGCGGGCACAGATACGCAGTATTTT. Its protein is CASSPGGAGTDTQYF.

V and J are TRBV18 and TRBJ2-1; 7 nucleotides agree with TRBD1. This CDR3 has 14 residues. Germline V gene data show CDR1 as KGHSH and CDR2 as LQKENI. Trimming at V came to 1 base and at J to 8 bases, leaving 5 bases not matched to a gene. CDR3: CASSPRDRADEQFF. In DNA form, the CDR3 reads TGTGCCAGCTCACCACGTGACAGGGCAGATGAGCAGTTCTTC.

The CDR3 nucleotides are TGTGCCAGCAGTTACCGACGCACAGATCAGCCCCAGCATTTT. Translation gives CASSYRRTDQPQHF. The rearrangement joins TRBV6-6 to TRBJ1-5; D remains unclear. The V end was cut by 2 bases, the J end by 5 bases, with 10 bases between. The V gene's germline CDR1 is MNHNY and CDR2 SVGAGI (reference sequence). The CDR3 contains 14 residues.

V and J are TRBV15 and TRBJ1-4; no clear D. The V gene lost 1 base and the J gene lost 5 bases, with 11 bases spanning the gap. Germline CDR1 is LNHNV and CDR2 is YYDKDF (reference sequence). The CDR3 length is 15 residues. CDR3 sequence: CATSRGEYRNEKLFF. The CDR3 coding sequence is TGTGCCACCAGCAGAGGGGAGTACCGGAATGAAAAACTGTTTTTT.

This chain links TRBV28 with TRBJ2-7; TRBD1 aligns across 8 bases. Germline V gene sequence: CDR1 MDHEN, CDR2 SYDVKM. The CDR3 spans 15 residues. Trimming took 6 bases from V and 2 from J; bases not matched to a gene: 9. The CDR3 protein is CASSLQAGGAYEQYF. The CDR3 DNA reads TGTGCCAGCAGCTTACAGGCAGGGGGCGCCTACGAGCAGTACTTC. Variable domain in full (rest from reference TRBV28 and TRBJ2-7): DVKVTQSSRYLVKRTGEKVFLECVQDMDHENMFWYRQDPGLGLRLIYFSYDVKMKEKGDIPEGYSVSREKKERFSLILESASTNQTSMYLCASSLQAGGAYEQYFGPGTRLTVT.